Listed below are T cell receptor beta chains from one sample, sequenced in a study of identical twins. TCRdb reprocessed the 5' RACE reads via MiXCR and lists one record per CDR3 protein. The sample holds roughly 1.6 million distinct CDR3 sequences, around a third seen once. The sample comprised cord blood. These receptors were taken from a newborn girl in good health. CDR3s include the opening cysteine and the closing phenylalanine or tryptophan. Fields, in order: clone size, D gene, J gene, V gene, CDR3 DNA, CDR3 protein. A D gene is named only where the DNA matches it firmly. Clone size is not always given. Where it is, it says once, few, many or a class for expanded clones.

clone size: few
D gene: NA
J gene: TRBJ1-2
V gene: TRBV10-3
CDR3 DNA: TGTGCCATGAAGGGGCAGGACTATGGCTACACCTTC
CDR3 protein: CAMKGQDYGYTF

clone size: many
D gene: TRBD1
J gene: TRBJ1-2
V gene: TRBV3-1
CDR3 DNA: TGTGCCAGCAGCCAAGACAGGGGGCTTGGCTACACCTTC
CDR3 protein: CASSQDRGLGYTF

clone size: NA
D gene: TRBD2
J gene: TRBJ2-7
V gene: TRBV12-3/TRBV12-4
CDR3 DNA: TGTGCCAGCAGTTTGCGGGGGCTAGCGGGAGGGTCCTACAATGAGCAGTACTTC
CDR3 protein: CASSLRGLAGGSYNEQYF

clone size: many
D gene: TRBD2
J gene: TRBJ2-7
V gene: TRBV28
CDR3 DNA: TGTGCCAGCAGGACCCGACTAGCCTCCTACGAGCAGTACTTC
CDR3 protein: CASRTRLASYEQYF

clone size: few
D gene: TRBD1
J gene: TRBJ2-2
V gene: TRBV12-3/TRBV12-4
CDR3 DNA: TGTGCCAGCAGGAATGAAAGGGGGCGTCGAACCGGGGAGCTGTTTTTT
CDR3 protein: CASRNERGRRTGELFF

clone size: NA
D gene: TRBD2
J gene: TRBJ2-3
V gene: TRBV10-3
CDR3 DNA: TGTGCCACCAAACTAGCGTCGAGCACAGATACGCAGTATTTT
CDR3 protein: CATKLASSTDTQYF

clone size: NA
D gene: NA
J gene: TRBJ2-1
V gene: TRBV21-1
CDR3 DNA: TGTGCCAGCAGCAAGGTAGTCGCTAGCGGGGAACGCATGAATGAGCAGTTCTTC
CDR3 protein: CASSKVVASGERMNEQFF

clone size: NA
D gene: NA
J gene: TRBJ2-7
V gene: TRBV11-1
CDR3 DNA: TGTGCCAGCAGCTTAACGGCAGTGGGGTACGAGCAGTACTTC
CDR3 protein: CASSLTAVGYEQYF

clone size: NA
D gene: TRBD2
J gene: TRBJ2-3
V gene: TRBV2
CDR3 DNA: TGTGCCAGCAGGAAAAATGAGGCCGGGGGCGGGAGGGCAGATACGCAGTATTTT
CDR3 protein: CASRKNEAGGGRADTQYF

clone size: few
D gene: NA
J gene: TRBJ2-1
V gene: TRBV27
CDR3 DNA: TGTGCCAGCAGTTCAAGGATTAGCTCCTACAATGAGCAGTTCTTC
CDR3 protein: CASSSRISSYNEQFF

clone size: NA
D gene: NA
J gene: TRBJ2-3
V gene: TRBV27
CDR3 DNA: TGTGCCAGCAGTTTAAGAGCAGTAGGAGATACGCAGTATTTT
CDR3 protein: CASSLRAVGDTQYF

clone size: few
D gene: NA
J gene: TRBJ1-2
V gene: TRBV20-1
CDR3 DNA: TGCAGTGCTAGAGATGGGTTTTTGAATGGCTGCACCTTC
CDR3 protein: CSARDGFLNGCTF

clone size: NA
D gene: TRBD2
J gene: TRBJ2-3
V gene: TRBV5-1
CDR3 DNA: TGCGCCAGCAGCCCCAGCGGGAGATTAGATACGCAGTATTTT
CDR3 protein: CASSPSGRLDTQYF

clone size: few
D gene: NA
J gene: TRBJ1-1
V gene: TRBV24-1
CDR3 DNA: TGTGCCACCAGTGATTTATGGGGGAACGGTGAAGCTTTCTTT
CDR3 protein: CATSDLWGNGEAFF

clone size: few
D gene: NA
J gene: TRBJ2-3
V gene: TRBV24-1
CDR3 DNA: TGTGCCACCAGCCCAACTAGCCCTAGCACAGATACGCAGTATTTT
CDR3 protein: CATSPTSPSTDTQYF

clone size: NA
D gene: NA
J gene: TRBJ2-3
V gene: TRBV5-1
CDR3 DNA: TGCGCCAGCAGCTTGGTGGTCCTCACAGGTACGCAGTATTTT
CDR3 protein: CASSLVVLTGTQYF

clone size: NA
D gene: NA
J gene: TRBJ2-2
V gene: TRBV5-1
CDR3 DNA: TGCGCCAGCAGCTCGGGACTTAGCGGCGGCACCGGGGAGCTGTTTTTT
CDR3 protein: CASSSGLSGGTGELFF

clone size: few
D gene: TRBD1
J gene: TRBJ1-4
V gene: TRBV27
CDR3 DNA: TGTGCCAGCAGTTTATGGGCGGGACAGGGGAATGAAAAACTGTTTTTT
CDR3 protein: CASSLWAGQGNEKLFF

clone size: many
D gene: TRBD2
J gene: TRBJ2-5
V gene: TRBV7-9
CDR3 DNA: TGTGCCAGCAGCTTAGGCGGGAGTGGGGAGACCCAGTACTTC
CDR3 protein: CASSLGGSGETQYF

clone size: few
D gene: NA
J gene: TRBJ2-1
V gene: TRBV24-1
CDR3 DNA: TGTGCCACCAGTGTACCAGGGTACAATGAGCAGTTCTTC
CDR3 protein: CATSVPGYNEQFF

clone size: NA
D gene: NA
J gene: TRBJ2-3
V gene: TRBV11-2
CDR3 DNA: TGTGCCAGCAGCCCCCTCCGGGGGAAAGATACGCAGTATTTT
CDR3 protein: CASSPLRGKDTQYF

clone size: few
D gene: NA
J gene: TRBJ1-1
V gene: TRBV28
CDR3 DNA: TGTGCCAGCACCACCATTTCCGGGAGTATGGCTTTCTTT
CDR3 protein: CASTTISGSMAFF

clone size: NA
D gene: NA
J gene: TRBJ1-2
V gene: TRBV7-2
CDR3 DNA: TGTGCCAGCAGCTTAGGCACAGGGCTGGACTATGGCTACACCTTC
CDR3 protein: CASSLGTGLDYGYTF

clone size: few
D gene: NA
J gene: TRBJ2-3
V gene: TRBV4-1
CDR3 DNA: TGCGCCAGCAGGGCCCGGGACATCTCTAGCACAGATACGCAGTATTTT
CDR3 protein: CASRARDISSTDTQYF

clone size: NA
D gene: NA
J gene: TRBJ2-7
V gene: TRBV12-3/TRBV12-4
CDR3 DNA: TGTGCCAGCACCTACAGGGCCCTCTACGAGCAGTACTTC
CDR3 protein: CASTYRALYEQYF

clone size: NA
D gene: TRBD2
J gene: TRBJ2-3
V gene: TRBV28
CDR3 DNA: TGTGCGACTAGCGGTTACTACTTATCTAGCACAGATACGCAGTATTTT
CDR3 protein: CATSGYYLSSTDTQYF

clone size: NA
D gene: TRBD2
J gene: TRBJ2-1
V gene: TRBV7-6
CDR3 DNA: TGTGCCAGCAGCTTAGGTTTAGGGGAGGGCAATGAGCAGTTCTTC
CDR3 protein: CASSLGLGEGNEQFF

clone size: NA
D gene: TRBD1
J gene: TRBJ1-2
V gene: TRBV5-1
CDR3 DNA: TGCGCCAGCAGCTTGTCGGACAGGCTCTATGGCTACACCTTC
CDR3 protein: CASSLSDRLYGYTF

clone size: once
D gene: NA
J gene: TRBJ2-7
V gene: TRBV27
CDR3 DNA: TGTGCCAGCAGTTTATATAACGGGATTATGGCCGACCGGACGAGCTCCTACAATGAGCAGTACTTC
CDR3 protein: CASSLYNGIMADRTSSYNEQYF

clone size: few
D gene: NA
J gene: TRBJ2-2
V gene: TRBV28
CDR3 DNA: TGTGCCAGCAGTTTAGGTACGGGAGCCGGGGAGCTGTTTTTT
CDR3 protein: CASSLGTGAGELFF

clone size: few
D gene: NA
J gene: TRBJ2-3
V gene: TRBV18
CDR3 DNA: TGTGCCAGCTCACCGCGGGGTCCAACCAGCACAGATACGCAGTATTTT
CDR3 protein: CASSPRGPTSTDTQYF

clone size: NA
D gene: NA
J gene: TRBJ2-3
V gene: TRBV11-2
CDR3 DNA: TGTGCCGGCAGCTTATACGGTGATACGCAGTATTTT
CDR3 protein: CAGSLYGDTQYF

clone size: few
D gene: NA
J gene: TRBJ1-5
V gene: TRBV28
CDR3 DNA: TGTGCCAGCAGCGTGTGGGGCAATCAGCCCCAGCATTTT
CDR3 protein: CASSVWGNQPQHF

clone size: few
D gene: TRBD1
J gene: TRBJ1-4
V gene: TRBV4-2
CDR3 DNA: TGTGCCAGCAGCCAAGATGGGGGGACAGGGAATGAAAAACTGTTTTTT
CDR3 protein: CASSQDGGTGNEKLFF

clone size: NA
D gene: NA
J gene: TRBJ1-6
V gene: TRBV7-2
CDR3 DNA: TGTGCCAGCAGCTTACAACCCCCCCCCAGAAATAATTCACCCCCCCACTTT
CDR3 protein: CASSLQPPPRNNSPPHF

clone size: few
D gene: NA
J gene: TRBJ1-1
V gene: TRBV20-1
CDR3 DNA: TGCAGTGCTAGAGATAACTTCGCTTTCTTT
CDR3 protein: CSARDNFAFF

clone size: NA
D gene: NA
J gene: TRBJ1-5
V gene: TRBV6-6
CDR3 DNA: TGTGCCAGCAGTTATACCGAGGGGGGGCCTAGCAATCAGCCCCAGCATTTT
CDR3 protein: CASSYTEGGPSNQPQHF

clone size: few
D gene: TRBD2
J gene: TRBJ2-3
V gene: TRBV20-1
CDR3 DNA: TGCAGTGCCGATCGGACTAGCGGGAGGGCAGATACGCAGTATTTT
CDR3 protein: CSADRTSGRADTQYF

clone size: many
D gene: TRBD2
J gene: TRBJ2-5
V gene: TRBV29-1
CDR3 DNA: TGCAGCGTTGTTACCCTAGCGGGCCAAGAGACCCAGTACTTC
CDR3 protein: CSVVTLAGQETQYF

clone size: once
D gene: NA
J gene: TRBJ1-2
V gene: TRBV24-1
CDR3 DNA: TGTGCCACCAGTGATCTCGGCGATGGGAGAGCTAACTATGGCTACACCTTC
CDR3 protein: CATSDLGDGRANYGYTF

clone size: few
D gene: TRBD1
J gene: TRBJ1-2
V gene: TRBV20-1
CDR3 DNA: TGCAGTGCAGTGGGCCGGGACAGGGGGTACGGCTATGGCTACACCTTC
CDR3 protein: CSAVGRDRGYGYGYTF

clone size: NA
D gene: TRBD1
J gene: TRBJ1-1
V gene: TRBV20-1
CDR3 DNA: TGCAGTGCTAGTGGGATGGTCGCCAAACAGGGGGCCCGTGAAGCTTTCTTT
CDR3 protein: CSASGMVAKQGAREAFF

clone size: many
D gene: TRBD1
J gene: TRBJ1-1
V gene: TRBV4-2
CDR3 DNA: TGTGCCAGCAGCCAAAGGACAGGGATGAACACTGAAGCTTTCTTT
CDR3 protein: CASSQRTGMNTEAFF

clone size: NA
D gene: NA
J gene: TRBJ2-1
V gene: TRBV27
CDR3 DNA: TGTGCCAGCAGCCCCACAGGCAGGGGGGTCTACAATGAGCAGTTCTTC
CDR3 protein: CASSPTGRGVYNEQFF

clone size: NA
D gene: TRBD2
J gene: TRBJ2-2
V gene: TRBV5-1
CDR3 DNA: TGCGCCGGCAGCTTTGGAGGACTAGCGAACACCGGGGAGCTGTTTTTT
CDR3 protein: CAGSFGGLANTGELFF

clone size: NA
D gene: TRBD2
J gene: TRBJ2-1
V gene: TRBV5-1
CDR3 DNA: TGCGCCAGCAGCTTTACCCTTAGCGGGGCCTACAATGAGCAGTTCTTC
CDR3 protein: CASSFTLSGAYNEQFF

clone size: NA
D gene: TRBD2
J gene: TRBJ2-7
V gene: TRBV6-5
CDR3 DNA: TGTGCCAGCAGTTACTTGGGACTAGACTCCTACGAGCAGTACTTC
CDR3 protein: CASSYLGLDSYEQYF

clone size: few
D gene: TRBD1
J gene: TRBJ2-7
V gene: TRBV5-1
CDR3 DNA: TGCGCCAGCAGCTCGGACAGGGTGGGGTACAATGAGCAGTACTTC
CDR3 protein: CASSSDRVGYNEQYF

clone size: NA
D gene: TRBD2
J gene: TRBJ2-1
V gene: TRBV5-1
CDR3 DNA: TGCGCCAGCAGCCTGGAGCCCATGGCGGGAGGCCACAATGAGCAGTTCTTC
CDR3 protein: CASSLEPMAGGHNEQFF

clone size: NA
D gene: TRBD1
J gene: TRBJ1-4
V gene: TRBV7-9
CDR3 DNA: TGTGCCAGCAGCTTTTACCGGGACAGCGTTCTTGAAAGACTGTTTTTT
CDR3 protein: CASSFYRDSVLERLFF

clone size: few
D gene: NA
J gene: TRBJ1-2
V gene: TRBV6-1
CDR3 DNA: TGTGCCAGCAGTGATCCTCCCACATTTCGGTATGGCTACACCTTC
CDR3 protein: CASSDPPTFRYGYTF

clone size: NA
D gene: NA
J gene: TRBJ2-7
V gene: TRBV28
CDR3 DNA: TGTGCCAGCAGGCCGGCTAGCGAGAGTCCCTACGAGCAGTACTTC
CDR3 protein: CASRPASESPYEQYF

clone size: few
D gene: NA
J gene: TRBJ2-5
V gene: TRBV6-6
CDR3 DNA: TGTGCCAGCAGAAAGTTTCTTGGGGGGACGTACCAAGGGACCCAGTACTTC
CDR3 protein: CASRKFLGGTYQGTQYF

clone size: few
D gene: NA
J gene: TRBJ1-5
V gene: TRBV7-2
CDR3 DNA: TGTGCCAGCAGCCTCGGACCGGACAAGCCCCAGCATTTT
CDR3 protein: CASSLGPDKPQHF